This T cell receptor beta chain was retrieved from a study of blood T cell repertoires in COVID-19. The overall study: Acute-phase and convalescent COVID-19 samples originated in the United States, Italy and Spain. T cells, B-cell-depleted T cells, or PBMCs provided the cDNA or gDNA that served as material.

Germline V gives CDR1 MNHEY, CDR2 SVGAGI. V shed 8 bases, J shed 11 bases, and the junction held 18 bases outside the gene matches. The CDR3 covers 15 residues. Per the authors' pipeline: Reference gene primer amplification in the assay estimated nucleated cell counts. Sequencing used immunoSEQ multiplex PCR; TCRdb keeps in-frame clones, though not all of them. From that table come the V and J calls and clone size; the DNA was used to work out D and trimming. The sample lists 200,000 to 300,000 clones, roughly 82% occurring once. The V and J genes are TRBV6-5 and TRBJ2-7; 10 bases are shared with TRBD1. The sequence was obtained from a man aged 40-55 years who had recovered from COVID-19. The specimen was peripheral blood. The CDR3 is CASGQPGQGFLSEYF. The DNA of the CDR3 is TGTGCCAGCGGCCAGCCGGGACAGGGGTTTCTATCCGAGTACTTC.